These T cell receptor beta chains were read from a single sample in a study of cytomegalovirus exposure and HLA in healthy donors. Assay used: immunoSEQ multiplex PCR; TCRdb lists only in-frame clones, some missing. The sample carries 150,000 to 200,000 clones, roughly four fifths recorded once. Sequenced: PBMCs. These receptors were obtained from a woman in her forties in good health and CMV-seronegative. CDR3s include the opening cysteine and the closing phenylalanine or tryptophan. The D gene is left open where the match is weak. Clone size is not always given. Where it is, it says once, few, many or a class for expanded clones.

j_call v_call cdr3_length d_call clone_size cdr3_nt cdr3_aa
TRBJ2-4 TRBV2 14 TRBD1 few TGTGCCAGCAGTACCGACAGGGGCGTAAACATTCAGTACTTC CASSTDRGVNIQYF
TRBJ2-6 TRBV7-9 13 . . TGTGCCAGCGGCAAATCTGGGGCCAACGTCCTGACTTTC CASGKSGANVLTF
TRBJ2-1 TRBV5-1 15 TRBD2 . TGCGCCAGCAGCCCAACTGAGACCGGGAGGAATGAGCAGTTCTTC CASSPTETGRNEQFF
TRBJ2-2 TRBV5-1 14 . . TGCGCCAGCAGCTTGGTGCTAGCGACCGGGGAGCTGTTTTTT CASSLVLATGELFF
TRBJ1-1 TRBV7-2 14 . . TGTGCCAGCAGCTTAAGCCCAGGCGGGGGTAGGGCTTTCTTT CASSLSPGGGRAFF
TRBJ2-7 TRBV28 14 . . TGTGCCAGCAGGAAACAGGGTACCTCCTACGAGCAGTACTTC CASRKQGTSYEQYF
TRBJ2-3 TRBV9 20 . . TGTGCCAGCAGCTCTCCGGTCAAGATTGGGCGCATTACGAGCACAGATACGCAGTATTTT CASSSPVKIGRITSTDTQYF
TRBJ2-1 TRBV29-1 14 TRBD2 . TGCAGCGAAACTAGCGGGAGCTCCTACAATGAGCAGTTCTTC CSETSGSSYNEQFF
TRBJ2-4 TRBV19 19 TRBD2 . TGTGCCAGCGTTTCCGGACTAGCGGGAGTGGACGGGGGCAAAAACATTCAGTACTTC CASVSGLAGVDGGKNIQYF
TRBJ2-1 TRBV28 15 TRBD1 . TGTGCCAGCAGTTCCGGACAGGGGCGTTACAATGAGCAGTTCTTC CASSSGQGRYNEQFF
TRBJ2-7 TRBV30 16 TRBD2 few TGTGCCTGGGGGTTAGCGGGAGGATTTGTTGGGCACGAGCAGTACTTC CAWGLAGGFVGHEQYF
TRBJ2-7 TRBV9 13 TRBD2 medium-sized TGTGCCAGCAGCCCGGGACTAGAGGACGAGCAGTACTTC CASSPGLEDEQYF
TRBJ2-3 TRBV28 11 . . TGTGCCAGCAGTCAGTGGGATACGCAGTATTTT CASSQWDTQYF
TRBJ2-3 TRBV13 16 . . TGTGCCAGCAGCTTAGCCCCCAGCGGGAGCACAGATACGCAGTATTTT CASSLAPSGSTDTQYF
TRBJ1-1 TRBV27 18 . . TGTGCCAGCAGTTTAATCGGTTTAGGGGGGCGCGGGGGTACTGAAGCTTTCTTT CASSLIGLGGRGGTEAFF
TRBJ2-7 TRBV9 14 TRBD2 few TGTGCCAGCAGCGTTGGCGGGAGGGGGTACGAGCAGTACTTC CASSVGGRGYEQYF
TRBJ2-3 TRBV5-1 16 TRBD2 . TGCGCCAGCAGCCCTGGGACTAGCGGAAGCACAGATACGCAGTATTTT CASSPGTSGSTDTQYF
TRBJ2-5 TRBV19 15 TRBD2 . TGTGCCAGTAGTAAATTAGCGGGAGCACGGGAGACCCAGTACTTC CASSKLAGARETQYF
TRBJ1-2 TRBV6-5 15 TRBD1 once TGTGCCAGCAGTTACTCTCCAGGGGGCGCGAATGGCTACACCTTC CASSYSPGGANGYTF
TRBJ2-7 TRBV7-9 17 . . TGTGCCAGCAGCTTAGGTCTAGGGGGAGTAGTCGGGTACGAGCAGTACTTC CASSLGLGGVVGYEQYF
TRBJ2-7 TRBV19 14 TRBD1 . TGTGCCAGCGGACTGACAGGGATCGGCGACGAGCAGTACTTC CASGLTGIGDEQYF
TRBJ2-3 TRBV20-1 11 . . TGCAGTGCTAGAGGGCGCGAGGCCCCGTATTTT CSARGREAPYF
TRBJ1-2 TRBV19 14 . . TGTGCCAGTATGAACCAGGGAGGGGACTATGGCTACACCTTC CASMNQGGDYGYTF
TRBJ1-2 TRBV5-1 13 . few TGCGCCAGCAGCCCAGATCAAACCTATGGCTACACCTTC CASSPDQTYGYTF
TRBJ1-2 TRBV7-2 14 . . TGTGCCAGCAGCCCGGTGGGGGGAATAAAGGGCTACACCTTC CASSPVGGIKGYTF
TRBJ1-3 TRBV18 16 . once TGTGCCAGCTCACCAGGGGCCCCCGGCTCTGGAAACACCATATATTTT CASSPGAPGSGNTIYF
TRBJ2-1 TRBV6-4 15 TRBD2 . TGTGCCAGCAGTGATAGCGGGAGGGATTCCAATGAGCAGTTCTTC CASSDSGRDSNEQFF
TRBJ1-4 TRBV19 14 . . TGTGCCAGTATCGGCGGAGCAACTAATGAAAAACTGTTTTTT CASIGGATNEKLFF
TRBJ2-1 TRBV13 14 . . TGTGCCAGCAGCTCCACGAGGAGGAACAATGAGCAGTTCTTC CASSSTRRNNEQFF
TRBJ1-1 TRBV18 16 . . TGTGCCAGCTCACCGTTGGAGGCCTTGATGAACACTGAAGCTTTCTTT CASSPLEALMNTEAFF
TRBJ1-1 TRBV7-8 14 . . TGTGCCAGCAGCTTAGGTGACAGTATAACTGAAGCTTTCTTT CASSLGDSITEAFF
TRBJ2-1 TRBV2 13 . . TGTGCCAGCAGTGAGACACTGTACAATGAGCAGTTCTTC CASSETLYNEQFF
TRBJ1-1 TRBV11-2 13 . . TGTGCCAGCAGCTTAGGGCTGAACACTGAAGCTTTCTTT CASSLGLNTEAFF